What follows are 21 T cell receptor beta chains derived from one specimen sequenced in a study of blood T cells in healthy people across ages. Combining a sample-barcoded 5' primer with a J-beta primer mix, a second PCR ran for roughly 6 to 12 cycles. Each CDR3 protein gets one entry after TCRdb re-called the 5' RACE reads with MiXCR. The table includes hundreds of thousands of distinct CDR3 sequences, roughly 49% detected once. The sample consisted of blood. The source is an older woman in good health.

This clonotype was detected a few times. The chain recombines TRBV7-8 with TRBJ2-3; unclear D gene. The germline V gene has CDR1 SGHVS and CDR2 FQNEAQ. V lost 1 base and J lost 4, with 18 bases in between. The CDR3 runs 17 residues. Here the CDR3 DNA reads TGTGCCAGCAGCTTAGTTCTGCGGATCTTGGCAGCAGATACGCAGTATTTT. It specifies CASSLVLRILAADTQYF.

V gene TRBV9 combines with J gene TRBJ2-5; D is unclear. Germline assignment: CDR1 SGDLS and CDR2 YYNGEE. The ends were cut back, 0 bases at V and 7 bases at J, with 10 bases in the middle. CDR3 length: 13 amino acids. The CDR3 sequence: CASSVGSLGTQYF. The CDR3 DNA reads as TGTGCCAGCAGCGTAGGATCTTTGGGGACCCAGTACTTC. Combining the CDR3 with reference TRBV9 and TRBJ2-5 gives the whole variable domain DSGVTQTPKHLITATGQRVTLRCSPRSGDLSVYWYQQSLDQGLQFLIQYYNGEERAKGNILERFSAQQFPDLHSELNLSSLELGDSALYFCASSVGSLGTQYFGPGTRLLVL.

J is TRBJ2-1 and V is TRBV30, with 8 bases matching TRBD1. This CDR3 is 11 amino acids long. Trimming cost V 5 bases and J 8 bases; bases outside gene matches: 2. CDR1 is GTSNPN, CDR2 SVGIG, per germline (reference sequence). This chain's CDR3 is CAWGQGDEQFF. CDR3 sequence (DNA): TGTGCCTGGGGACAGGGCGATGAGCAGTTCTTC.

V gene TRBV4-3 combines with J gene TRBJ2-1; perhaps TRBD2 as D (6 bases). The germline CDR1 and CDR2 sequences are LGHNA and YSLEER. CDR3 length equals 16 residues. With 0 bases removed from V and 2 bases from J, the gap between germline ends came to 11 bases. CDR3 residues: CASSQDLTGAYNEQFF. For the CDR3, the DNA is TGCGCCAGCAGCCAAGATCTGACGGGAGCCTACAATGAGCAGTTCTTC.

This rearrangement joins TRBV7-9 to TRBJ2-1; TRBD2 agrees at 13 bases. CDR3 length: 14 amino acids. The V gene's germline CDR1 is SEHNR and CDR2 FQNEAQ (reference sequence). The J segment lost 6 bases and the V segment lost 8 bases, leaving 4 bases of the junction unmatched. The CDR3 bases are TGTGCCAGCCTACTAGCGGGAGGGATCAATGAGCAGTTCTTC. Translating gives CASLLAGGINEQFF.

Here the CDR3 DNA reads TGTGCCAGCAGTTTATTTGCAGGGGGTATTGGCTACACCTTC. Its protein product is CASSLFAGGIGYTF. The rearrangement joins TRBV12-3 or TRBV12-4 to TRBJ1-2; 7 bases fit TRBD1. V lost 2 bases to trimming and J lost 7 bases; unmatched junction nucleotides: 7. The CDR3 contains 14 residues.

This chain uses TRBV6-2 or TRBV6-3 with TRBJ2-5; a possible D gene is TRBD2 (5 bases). Germline V lookup: CDR1 MNHEY, CDR2 SVGEGT. The CDR3 loop spans 13 amino acids. V was trimmed by 7 bases and J by 4 bases, leaving 13 bases between them. CDR3: CASKERARETQYF. Here the CDR3 DNA reads TGTGCCAGCAAAGAGAGGGCCCGAGAGACCCAGTACTTC.

V and J are TRBV29-1 and TRBJ1-1; no reliable D call. The germline CDR1 and CDR2 sequences are SQVTM and ANQGSEA. V was shortened by 3 bases and J by 1 base, with 3 bases between the two germline ends. The length of the CDR3 is 11 residues. The CDR3 region is CSVEKNTEAFF. As DNA, the CDR3 is TGCAGCGTTGAGAAGAACACTGAAGCTTTCTTT.

The gene calls are TRBV25-1 and TRBJ2-7; 9 positions match TRBD1. V lost 4 bases to trimming and J lost 0 bases; unmatched junction nucleotides: 4. In germline, CDR1 is MGHDK, CDR2 SYGVNS. CDR3 size: 15 residues. CDR3 residues: CASSGDRANSYEQYF. Written as DNA, the CDR3 is TGTGCCAGCAGTGGGGACAGGGCAAACTCCTACGAGCAGTACTTC.

This rearrangement joins TRBV13 to TRBJ2-7; TRBD1 aligns across 10 bases. The ends lost 6 bases at V and 3 bases at J; junction bases unmatched: 11. CDR3 length: 16 amino acids. Germline CDR1 PRHDT, CDR2 FYEKMQ (reference sequence). Here the CDR3 reads CASSRRPGQGNYEQYF. The DNA for the CDR3 is TGTGCCAGCAGTCGAAGGCCGGGACAGGGGAACTACGAGCAGTACTTC.

The rearrangement uses TRBV7-6 and TRBJ2-5, with D perhaps matching TRBD2 (5 bases). The CDR3 runs to 15 residues. Trimming took 5 bases from V and 7 from J, leaving 20 bases between them. CDR1 is SGHVS and CDR2 is FNYEAQ in the germline V gene. CDR3 amino acids: CASSTAGGTAGTQYF. CDR3 in DNA: TGTGCCAGCAGCACCGCCGGAGGTACTGCAGGGACCCAGTACTTC.

Remarks on this clonotype: This may be a read error, as it is one base from a much larger clone. The chain combines TRBV20-1 with TRBJ2-3, with a weak D call TRBD2 (6 bases). CDR1 is DFQATT, CDR2 SNEGSKA, per germline (reference sequence). The V and J ends lost 0 bases and 1 base respectively, with 11 bases between them. The CDR3 consists of 15 residues. CDR3 bases: TGCAGTGCTAGAGACTTTTCGGGGGGCACAGATACGCAGTATTTT. This codes for CSARDFSGGTDTQYF.

The V gene is TRBV3-1, the J gene TRBJ2-1; possible D gene TRBD1, 8 bases. The germline gives CDR1 LGHDT, CDR2 YNNKEL (reference sequence). The V end lost 6 bases, the J end lost 4 bases, and 16 bases lay between the germline ends. This CDR3 contains 15 residues. The CDR3 nucleotides read TGTGCCAGCAGACCACAGGGGGGGCTTTACAATGAGCAGTTCTTC. This sequence encodes CASRPQGGLYNEQFF.

The CDR3 reads CASSQSRTSGSKETQYF. In DNA form, the CDR3 reads TGTGCCAGCAGCCAATCGCGAACTAGCGGGAGCAAAGAGACCCAGTACTTC. The chain carries TRBV4-2 and TRBJ2-7, with 11 positions matching TRBD2. The J call is uncertain, as TRBJ2-5 better fits the DNA end. Germline-derived CDR1 and CDR2 are LGHNA and YNFKEQ. CDR3 length: 17 amino acids.

On this clonotype itself: At one boundary the junction diverges from the germline segment, which might be a read error. The chain employs TRBV9 and TRBJ2-1; D uncertain. In germline, CDR1 is SGDLS, CDR2 YYNGEE. The CDR3 spans 14 residues. The CDR3 DNA reads as TGTGCCAGCGGCGTAAGTAGTACCTACAATGAGCAGTTCTTC. Residues: CASGVSSTYNEQFF.

This sequence joins TRBV6-2 or TRBV6-3 and TRBJ1-5, with 9 positions matching TRBD1. V lost 5 bases, J lost 8 bases, and 7 bases stayed unmatched. This CDR3 has 14 residues. Germline V lookup: CDR1 MNHEY, CDR2 SVGEGT. Here the CDR3 reads CASSPQGADEPQHF. CDR3 in DNA: TGTGCCAGCAGTCCACAGGGGGCCGATGAGCCCCAGCATTTT.

V is TRBV12-3 or TRBV12-4 and J is TRBJ2-4; no definite D call. The end of the DNA aligns better with TRBJ2-7, so the J call may be wrong. The CDR3 is 13 amino acids. The CDR3 here is CASSLSVLYEQYF. The CDR3, as DNA: TGTGCCAGCAGTTTAAGTGTCCTCTACGAGCAGTACTTC.

This clonotype has more than one count but fewer than ten. The chain recombines TRBV4-1 with TRBJ1-6; D not certain. The CDR3 runs 13 residues. Germline V gene sequence: CDR1 MGHRA, CDR2 YSYEKL. V dropped 0 bases and J dropped 9 bases, with 6 bases sitting between them. The chain's CDR3 is CASSQERRSPLHF. The CDR3 nucleotides are TGCGCCAGCAGCCAAGAAAGGCGTTCACCCCTCCACTTT.

The V and J genes are TRBV20-1 and TRBJ2-7; TRBD1 might be the D (6 bases). Germline CDR1 is DFQATT and CDR2 is SNEGSKA (reference sequence). V lost 2 bases, J lost 2 bases, and 16 bases lay in between. CDR3 size: 15 residues. CDR3 protein: CSARPADRYTYEQYF. CDR3 DNA: TGCAGTGCTAGACCCGCCGACAGGTATACCTACGAGCAGTACTTC.

This clonotype was observed once. J is TRBJ2-5 and V is TRBV28, with TRBD1 matching 7 bases. The CDR3 runs 13 residues. Looked up from germline, CDR1 is MDHEN and CDR2 is SYDVKM. The V gene end was trimmed by 5 bases and the J gene end by 7 bases; junction bases not matched to a gene: 7. The CDR3 DNA reads as TGTGCCAGCAGTGTGGAGAACAGGGGGACCCAGTACTTC. Protein: CASSVENRGTQYF.

This chain joins TRBV27 and TRBJ1-2; D is uncertain. Trimming left V 2 bases short and J 3 bases short, with 13 bases between. This CDR3 comprises 15 residues. Germline V gene data show CDR1 as MNHEY and CDR2 as SMNVEV (reference sequence). CDR3 region: CASSLRPGSDYGYTF. CDR3 bases: TGTGCCAGCAGTTTAAGACCGGGGAGTGACTATGGCTACACCTTC.